Listed below are T cell receptor beta chains from one sample, sequenced in a study of T-cell memory formation after mild COVID-19. One entry per CDR3 protein results from TCRdb running MiXCR on the 5' RACE reads. Here the sample spans 110,000 to 150,000 distinct CDR3 sequences, roughly a quarter being singletons. Sequenced sample: PBMCs or a T cell subset sorted from them (not recorded which). These receptors were collected from an adult woman who had mild COVID-19 (a few samples of this study predate the infection). Cell type and time point are not known. CDR3s include the opening cysteine and the closing phenylalanine or tryptophan. D genes are given only for firm matches. The size field is filled for only some rows; it gives once, few, many or a size class.

abundance | len | j_gene | v_gene | d_gene | CDR3nt | CDR3aa
- | 14 | TRBJ1-2 | TRBV14 | - | TGTGCCAGCGGTATTCAGGGCTCCACATATGGCTACACCTTC | CASGIQGSTYGYTF
- | 13 | TRBJ2-3 | TRBV29-1 | - | TGCAGCAGCGTTGAACCCGGGACGGATACGCAGTATTTT | CSSVEPGTDTQYF
- | 14 | TRBJ1-1 | TRBV27 | TRBD1 | TGTGCCAGCAGCCCTCGACAGGGGCGGATTGAAGCTTTCTTT | CASSPRQGRIEAFF
- | 13 | TRBJ1-1 | TRBV29-1 | TRBD1 | TGCAGCGAGACTACAGGGGGGAACACTGAAGCTTTCTTT | CSETTGGNTEAFF
few | 16 | TRBJ2-1 | TRBV4-3 | - | TGCGCCAGCAGCCAAGACGGGTCCGTCGCTTACAATGAGCAGTTCTTC | CASSQDGSVAYNEQFF
- | 14 | TRBJ2-7 | TRBV2 | - | TGTGCCAGCAGTCCCTCAGGATACACCTACGAGCAGTACTTC | CASSPSGYTYEQYF
few | 16 | TRBJ2-1 | TRBV5-6 | TRBD2 | TGTGCCAGCAGCTTAACCGGACTAGCTAACTACAATGAGCAGTTCTTC | CASSLTGLANYNEQFF
few | 14 | TRBJ2-3 | TRBV27 | TRBD2 | TGTGCCAGCAGCCTAGCGGGGGGGGCAGATACGCAGTATTTT | CASSLAGGADTQYF
few | 15 | TRBJ2-7 | TRBV3-1 | TRBD2 | TGTGCCAGCAGCCAGGGGCTAGCGGGGGACTACGAGCAGTACTTC | CASSQGLAGDYEQYF
- | 12 | TRBJ1-1 | TRBV7-9 | - | TGTGCCAGCAGCTTAGAGAACGAGTGGGCTTTCTTT | CASSLENEWAFF
- | 16 | TRBJ2-2 | TRBV2 | - | TGTGCCAGCAGTGAAGTGGGACCCGCCGGCACCGGGGAGCTGTTTTTT | CASSEVGPAGTGELFF
- | 13 | TRBJ1-2 | TRBV20-1 | TRBD1 | TGCAGTGCGGGGGACAGGGAGAGCTATGGCTACACCTTC | CSAGDRESYGYTF
- | 13 | TRBJ2-7 | TRBV10-3 | - | TGTGCCATCAGTGCGCCAGGGGACTACGAGCAGTACTTC | CAISAPGDYEQYF
- | 15 | TRBJ2-1 | TRBV2 | - | TGTGCCAGCATCGATCCCAGGGATTCCTACAATGAGCAGTTCTTC | CASIDPRDSYNEQFF
few | 14 | TRBJ2-7 | TRBV6-5 | - | TGTGCCAGCAGTTACGGGGGGGGGCTTGACGAGCAGTACTTC | CASSYGGGLDEQYF
- | 13 | TRBJ2-1 | TRBV29-1 | - | TGCAGCGCCGACAGGGACTCGGACAATGAGCAGTTCTTC | CSADRDSDNEQFF
few | 13 | TRBJ1-4 | TRBV5-5 | TRBD1 | TGTGCCAGCAGCCTCGACAGGGGAGGAAAACTGTTTTTT | CASSLDRGGKLFF
few | 13 | TRBJ1-1 | TRBV19 | - | TGTGCCAGTAGACTCAAGGGGCAGGGTGAAGCTTTCTTT | CASRLKGQGEAFF
few | 15 | TRBJ1-4 | TRBV4-1 | - | TGCGCCAGCAGCCAATTTGGCAGGGAGGATGAAAAACTGTTTTTT | CASSQFGREDEKLFF
- | 11 | TRBJ1-1 | TRBV18 | - | TGTGCCAGCTCACCAAACACTGAAGCTTTCTTT | CASSPNTEAFF
- | 15 | TRBJ2-7 | TRBV24-1 | - | TGTGCCACCAGTGATTACAGGGAAGGGGCCTACGAGCAGTACTTC | CATSDYREGAYEQYF
- | 13 | TRBJ2-7 | TRBV19 | - | TGTGCCAGTAGTATAGGACATACCTACGAGCAGTACTTC | CASSIGHTYEQYF
many | 16 | TRBJ2-7 | TRBV7-8 | - | TGTGCCAGCAGCCCCAATCCCTATGGGGGATCCTACGAGCAGTACTTC | CASSPNPYGGSYEQYF
few | 16 | TRBJ2-5 | TRBV7-9 | TRBD1 | TGTGCCAGCAGCTCCCCCGGGACAGGGGCCGGGGAGACCCAGTACTTC | CASSSPGTGAGETQYF
- | 13 | TRBJ2-7 | TRBV7-9 | - | TGTGCCAGCAGCCCATTAGGGCGCTACGAGCAGTACTTC | CASSPLGRYEQYF
- | 13 | TRBJ1-1 | TRBV19 | - | TGTGCCATCTCCACATCAGGGGTCACTGAAGCTTTCTTT | CAISTSGVTEAFF
few | 17 | TRBJ2-1 | TRBV5-1 | - | TGCGCCAGCAGCTTGGGGCCTAGCCTGAGCTCCTACAATGAGCAGTTCTTC | CASSLGPSLSSYNEQFF
- | 11 | TRBJ2-7 | TRBV6-1 | - | TGTGCCAGCAGCCTTAAACTCGAGCAGTACTTC | CASSLKLEQYF
- | 14 | TRBJ2-7 | TRBV7-9 | - | TGTGCCAGCAGCTTCTCGGACGGGGCCTACGAGCAGTACTTC | CASSFSDGAYEQYF
- | 14 | TRBJ2-1 | TRBV24-1 | - | TGTGCCACCAGTGATTTCCAAAGGGGTAATGAGCAGTTCTTC | CATSDFQRGNEQFF
- | 16 | TRBJ2-1 | TRBV7-9 | TRBD2 | TGTGCCAGCAGCTCCCGAGCGGGAATCTCCTACAATGAGCAGTTCTTC | CASSSRAGISYNEQFF
- | 13 | TRBJ2-7 | TRBV27 | - | TGTGCCAGCAGTTTATCGATCGGCTACGAGCAGTACTTC | CASSLSIGYEQYF
few | 14 | TRBJ2-5 | TRBV7-2 | TRBD1 | TGTGCCAGCAGCGCCGGGACAGCTGGAGAGACCCAGTACTTC | CASSAGTAGETQYF
few | 15 | TRBJ2-5 | TRBV12-3/TRBV12-4 | TRBD2 | TGTGCCAGCAGATCCCACTTAGCGGGGCAAGAGACCCAGTACTTC | CASRSHLAGQETQYF
- | 12 | TRBJ1-2 | TRBV4-2 | - | TGTGCCAGCAGCCAATCAGGGGACGGCTACACCTTC | CASSQSGDGYTF
few | 17 | TRBJ1-5 | TRBV12-3/TRBV12-4 | - | TGTGCCAGCAGTTTGGGTGAGGGAGACCCAACATATCAGCCCCAGCATTTT | CASSLGEGDPTYQPQHF
few | 12 | TRBJ2-1 | TRBV7-9 | - | TGTGCCAGCAGCTACGGGGGCGGTGAGCAGTTCTTC | CASSYGGGEQFF
- | 17 | TRBJ2-1 | TRBV7-8 | TRBD1 | TGTGCCAGCAGCTTAGGGTACCGGACAGGGCCTATGGATGAGCAGTTCTTC | CASSLGYRTGPMDEQFF
- | 12 | TRBJ2-1 | TRBV9 | - | TGTGCCAGCAGCGCAAATTACAATGAGCAGTTCTTC | CASSANYNEQFF
few | 15 | TRBJ2-7 | TRBV7-7 | TRBD1 | TGTGCCAGCAGCCCGGGGACAGGACCATCGCATGAGCAGTACTTC | CASSPGTGPSHEQYF
few | 15 | TRBJ2-1 | TRBV14 | - | TGTGCCAGCAGCCAGGAGTTGGGCAGGGTGAATGAGCAGTTCTTC | CASSQELGRVNEQFF
few | 13 | TRBJ1-5 | TRBV20-1 | - | TGCAGTGCAGGGGGGGACACGGATCAGCCCCAGCATTTT | CSAGGDTDQPQHF
few | 15 | TRBJ2-7 | TRBV4-3 | TRBD2 | TGCGCCAGCAGCCACTGGGAGGGCCTTATTTACGAGCAGTACTTC | CASSHWEGLIYEQYF
few | 14 | TRBJ1-1 | TRBV27 | - | TGTGCCAGCAGTTCTCACTCTTTTCACACTGAAGCTTTCTTT | CASSSHSFHTEAFF
few | 13 | TRBJ2-7 | TRBV10-3 | - | TGTGCCATCAGTAGCGGCGGCTCCTACGAGCAGTACTTC | CAISSGGSYEQYF
few | 13 | TRBJ1-1 | TRBV4-1 | TRBD1 | TGCGCCAGCAGCCGACAGGGATTATGGGAAGCTTTCTTT | CASSRQGLWEAFF
many | 15 | TRBJ1-4 | TRBV27 | - | TGTGCCAGCAGTCCACAAGAAGGGGAAGATGAAAAACTGTTTTTT | CASSPQEGEDEKLFF
- | 15 | TRBJ2-3 | TRBV5-1 | - | TGCGCCAGCAGCTTGGGTAGGGGGTTTGGAGATACGCAGTATTTT | CASSLGRGFGDTQYF
few | 17 | TRBJ2-1 | TRBV7-9 | TRBD2 | TGTGCCAGCAGCTCGGGACTAGCGGGGGCGTCCTACAATGAGCAGTTCTTC | CASSSGLAGASYNEQFF
- | 13 | TRBJ2-7 | TRBV6-5 | - | TGTGCCAGCAGTTCGGGGACATGGTACGAGCAGTACTTC | CASSSGTWYEQYF
- | 14 | TRBJ2-5 | TRBV9 | - | TGTGCCAGCAGCGGAATTACGGGGAAAGAGACACAGTACTTC | CASSGITGKETQYF
- | 16 | TRBJ1-1 | TRBV7-6 | - | TGTGCCAGCAGCCCAACAGGAGATAGGTGGAACACTGAAGCTTTCTTT | CASSPTGDRWNTEAFF
- | 19 | TRBJ1-5 | TRBV24-1 | TRBD1 | TGTGCCACCAGTGGCTATACTCCGGGACAGGGGTATAGCAATCAGCCCCAGCATTTT | CATSGYTPGQGYSNQPQHF
- | 16 | TRBJ2-3 | TRBV4-3 | - | TGCGCCAGCAGCCAAGATCGCACTACAATCACAGATACGCAGTATTTT | CASSQDRTTITDTQYF
- | 15 | TRBJ2-5 | TRBV9 | - | TGTGCCAGCAGCGTAGAAGGGGGTAGCGGAGAGACCCAGTACTTC | CASSVEGGSGETQYF